Shown below are 5 T cell receptor beta chains from a single sample sequenced in a study of radiotherapy plus CTLA-4 blockade in lung cancer (dated by TCRdb to between 2017 and 2018). Preparation of the library involved the immunoSEQ multiplex PCR assay. In its TCRdb copy, this immuneACCESS table keeps in-frame sequences only and misses some clones. Where compared with another copy, unresolved V genes explain less than half of these, and the others have no known cause. For this sample there are tens of thousands of clones; more than 75% appear just once. 35% to 50% of the sample is in the top ten clones. Source: peripheral blood, taken from a patient treated with radiotherapy plus ipilimumab. The receptor set was obtained from a human donor with non-small cell lung cancer that progressed on radiotherapy plus ipilimumab.

This clone was observed once. The rearrangement links TRBV11-3 to TRBJ2-1; D not resolved. Germline values: CDR1 SGHNT, CDR2 YENEEA. The CDR3 loop spans 13 amino acids. Deletions cut 1 base from V and 10 bases from J, with 11 bases between. The CDR3 is CASSLGPAKEQFF. The CDR3 coding sequence is TGTGCCAGCAGCTTAGGCCCCGCGAAGGAGCAGTTCTTC. The full variable domain, completed using reference TRBV11-3 and TRBJ2-1, is EAGVVQSPRYKIIEKKQPVAFWCNPISGHNTLYWYLQNLGQGPELLIRYENEEAVDDSQLPKDRFSAERLKGVDSTLKIQPAELGDSAVYLCASSLGPAKEQFFGPGTRLTVL.

V usage is TRBV30 and J usage is TRBJ1-1, with D unresolved. The CDR3 is 12 amino acids. The germline V gene encodes CDR1 GTSNPN and CDR2 SVGIG (reference sequence). The V end was cut by 5 bases, the J end by 1 base, with 8 bases between. The CDR3 sequence is CAWGRENTEAFF. CDR3 DNA sequence: TGTGCCTGGGGACGGGAGAACACTGAAGCTTTCTTT.

V gene TRBV19 combines with J gene TRBJ1-1; D is unresolved. V lost 4 bases to trimming and J lost 0 bases, with 27 bases between them. The germline V gene has CDR1 LNHDA and CDR2 SQIVND (reference sequence). The CDR3 runs 20 residues. CDR3 nucleotides: TGTGCCAGTAGTACGAAGTCACCCACCTTAGAGTGGCAGTTGAACACTGAAGCTTTCTTT. Its translation is CASSTKSPTLEWQLNTEAFF.

The gene calls are TRBV18 and TRBJ2-4, with 12 bases lining up with TRBD1. Trimming at V came to 3 bases and at J to 5 bases, leaving 5 bases not matched to a gene. The CDR3 loop spans 16 amino acids. The germline CDR1 and CDR2 sequences are KGHSH and LQKENI. This chain's CDR3 is CASSPEGQGAQNIQYF. CDR3 sequence (DNA): TGTGCCAGCTCACCCGAGGGACAGGGGGCCCAAAACATTCAGTACTTC. Variable domain in full (rest from reference TRBV18 and TRBJ2-4): NAGVMQNPRHLVRRRGQEARLRCSPMKGHSHVYWYRQLPEEGLKFMVYLQKENIIDESGMPKERFSAEFPKEGPSILRIQQVVRGDSAAYFCASSPEGQGAQNIQYFGAGTRLSVL.

This clone appeared a single time. The rearrangement joins TRBV19 to TRBJ1-5; 7 bases line up with TRBD1. Trimming cost V 3 bases and J 0 bases; bases outside gene matches: 2. The CDR3 is 15 residues long. Germline lookup yields CDR1 LNHDA and CDR2 SQIVND (reference sequence). CDR3 DNA sequence: TGTGCCAGTAGTATGACAGGGAATAGCAATCAGCCCCAGCATTTT. Translation gives CASSMTGNSNQPQHF.